A single TCR beta chain is shown here with its context. This clonotype was found a few times. It lacks a known antigen. Per-nucleotide qualities are absent, and no much larger clonotype sits a single base away. This record belongs to a study of blood T cells in healthy people across ages (dated by TCRdb to the mid-2010s). Study-level background: In model experiments, template switching captured about one uniquely barcoded TCR beta cDNA molecule for every two T cells. For two donors (one aged 18 to 29 and one aged 80 or older), the study analyzed two additional independent replicas of 1 million unique cDNA reads from the same blood draw. Donors were grouped into four age groups: young (average approximately 16 years), middle-aged (39), aged (around 60) and long-lived (over 80). Using deep sequencing normalized with unique cDNA molecular identifiers, the study measured how TCR beta repertoire diversity changes with age. To avoid experimental bias, donors of different ages were spread randomly across the sequencing lanes. The research as a whole found: Compared with the aged group, the long-lived group had more naive CD4+ T cells, fewer expanded clones and increased TCR diversity, suggesting age selection. There was a strong correlation between observed TCR beta diversity and the percentage of naive T cells measured by flow cytometry. The CMV infection status of donors was not known, potentially confounding age-related changes in expanded clonotypes. Because profiling used bulk unsorted PBMCs, naive and antigen-experienced compartments could not be compared conclusively. As age increased, observed TCR beta diversity per million T cells dropped in a roughly linear way, and a significant reduction was already evident by age about 40. Estimates of total diversity from one million sequenced T cells were regarded as lower bounds and underestimates.

Library preparation was by 5' RACE. Sequencing relied on an Illumina HiSeq 2500. A second PCR of roughly 7 to 11 cycles was performed with a sample-barcoded 5' primer and a J-beta primer mix. Each TCR beta cDNA molecule received a unique molecular identifier from a template-switch 5' adaptor carrying 12 random nucleotides. Each sample yielded at least 2.5 million CDR3-containing paired-end reads. First-strand cDNA was synthesized from all RNA with the Mint cDNA synthesis kit, primed by a TRBC-specific oligonucleotide. All cDNA was treated with uracil-DNA glycosylase and then went through a first 18-cycle PCR with the universal primers M1SS and BC2_uni_R. The authors processed their data as follows. For normalization, 1 million high-quality reads were randomly selected from each sample, with every read carrying a distinct molecular identifier. Reads sharing molecular identifiers were discarded rather than binned into consensus sequences. MiTCR, with a Q25 quality threshold and the strictest error-elimination algorithm, was used for CDR3 identification, clonotype clustering and error correction. A nonparametric unseen species model using Euler transformation provided a lower-bound estimate of total TCR beta diversity. Through fastp at Q25 and MiXCR, TCRdb rebuilt clones from the public reads, retaining in-frame beta chains. Identical CDR3 protein sequences are pooled into one entry, listed with their most common genes and DNA. The V and J calls and clone size come from TCRdb's table, not from the authors' own analysis. This sample gives about a million distinct CDR3 sequences in total; 35% to 40% of them show up just once. The ten largest make up over 10% of the sample.

Inclusive of the bounding cysteine and phenylalanine, the CDR3 is 16 residues long. This entry keeps only the CDR3 DNA: 48 bases, framed from base 1. Between the V and J ends, shortened by 6 bases and 2 bases respectively, the junction contains 19 bases. CDR1 MNHEY and CDR2 SVGEGT are derived from the germline V gene. The donors were roughly 40 Caucasian individuals from Russia, aged roughly 6 to 100 years, who were systemically healthy. Each donor gave 8 to 10 milliliters of peripheral blood, drawn into EDTA-treated Vacutainer tubes. Ficoll-Paque density-gradient centrifugation was used to isolate PBMCs, with at least 6.5 million per sample. Total RNA was extracted from PBMCs with Trizol reagent, with at least 6 micrograms obtained per sample. The percentages of naive CD45RAhigh/CD27high T cells were determined by flow cytometry on a PBMC aliquot from every donor.

The clonotype was recovered from a man between 18 and 29 years old in good health. The chain is assembled from TRBV6-2 or TRBV6-3 and TRBJ1-1; TRBD1 is possibly the D segment (6 matching bases). The sequenced sample consisted of blood. Read as DNA, the sequence is TGTGCCAGCAGCCTTCGCAGGGGATCGAGCAACACTGAAGCTTTCTTT. It codes for CASSLRRGSSNTEAFF.